This T cell receptor beta chain was observed in a study of T cell changes during pregnancy in multiple sclerosis. CDR1 and CDR2 (germline): SGHVS, FQNEAQ. Trimming removed 2 bases from V and 2 bases from J, with 21 bases in between. This CDR3 is built from 18 residues. Method: immunoSEQ multiplex PCR; TCRdb's copy keeps in-frame clones and lacks some. The data hold more than 65,000 clones, with 80% to 95% observed a single time. This receptor was taken from a female donor with multiple sclerosis, enrolled in a pregnancy study. The rearrangement uses TRBV7-8 and TRBJ2-5; D may be TRBD2 (7 bases). Sequencing was performed on CD4+ T cells from peripheral blood mononuclear cells, taken before pregnancy. This chain's CDR3 is CASSLRGIGRGAQETQYF. CDR3 nucleotides: TGTGCCAGCAGCTTAAGGGGTATTGGTCGGGGGGCGCAAGAGACCCAGTACTTC.